Detailed here is one T cell receptor beta chain. This record belongs to a study of blood T cell repertoires in COVID-19. Method: immunoSEQ multiplex PCR; TCRdb's copy keeps in-frame clones and lacks some. The table records 350,000 or so clones, about 90% of them present only once. The TCR comes from a woman aged 25-40 years with COVID-19, enrolled during active disease. The sequenced material came from peripheral blood.

The CDR3 is CASSYRQGTYEQYF. In DNA, the CDR3 is TGTGCCAGCAGTTACCGACAGGGGACCTACGAGCAGTACTTC. The J gene is TRBJ2-7, the V gene TRBV6-2 or TRBV6-3, with 8 bases aligning to TRBD1. The CDR3 runs to 14 residues. The V gene's germline CDR1 is MNHEY and CDR2 SVGEGT. V lost 2 bases to trimming and J lost 2 bases; unmatched junction nucleotides: 2.